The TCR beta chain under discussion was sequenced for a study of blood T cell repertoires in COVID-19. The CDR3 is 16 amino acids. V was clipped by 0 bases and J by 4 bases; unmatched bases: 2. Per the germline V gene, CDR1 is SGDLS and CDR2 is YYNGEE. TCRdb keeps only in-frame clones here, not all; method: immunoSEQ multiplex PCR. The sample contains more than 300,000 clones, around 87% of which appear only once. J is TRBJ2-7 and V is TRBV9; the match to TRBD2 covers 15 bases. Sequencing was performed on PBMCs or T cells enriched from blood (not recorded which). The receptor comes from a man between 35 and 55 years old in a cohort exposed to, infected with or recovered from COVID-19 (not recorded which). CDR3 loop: CASSVGGTSGRYEQYF. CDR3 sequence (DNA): TGTGCCAGCAGCGTAGGAGGGACTAGCGGGAGGTACGAGCAGTACTTC.